The entry that follows covers one T cell receptor beta chain sequence. The antigen is unknown. The entry originates in a study of cytomegalovirus exposure and HLA in healthy donors. Study-wide background: Researchers previously reported finding just under 120 million unique TCR beta sequences from some 180 million T cells. General study findings and limits: In a later analysis, V- and J-gene trimming of beta chains associated with a DCLRE1C missense variant, replicated independently. In vitro data verified a few CMV-associated chains as specific for CMV antigens. In a later analysis, donors in an Asian-associated ancestry cluster reportedly had fewer N-insertions in productive TCRs than the cohort mean.

The PCR had 60 Vbeta and 13 Jbeta primers. Only in-frame clones appear in the TCRdb table, and some are missing; sequencing was by immunoSEQ multiplex PCR. This table holds some 140,000 clones, about 61% found once. V was clipped by 8 bases and J by 0 bases; unmatched bases: 9. From germline, CDR1 is WSHSY and CDR2 SAAADI. This CDR3 comprises 16 residues. The sequence came from a woman aged 40 to 50 in good health and CMV-seronegative. Sequenced: PBMCs. The chain has TRBV10-2 and TRBJ1-5; 8 bases match TRBD1. CDR3 in DNA: TGCGCCAGCGGCAGGGGGCGTATAGGTAGCAATCAGCCCCAGCATTTT. Encoded protein: CASGRGRIGSNQPQHF.